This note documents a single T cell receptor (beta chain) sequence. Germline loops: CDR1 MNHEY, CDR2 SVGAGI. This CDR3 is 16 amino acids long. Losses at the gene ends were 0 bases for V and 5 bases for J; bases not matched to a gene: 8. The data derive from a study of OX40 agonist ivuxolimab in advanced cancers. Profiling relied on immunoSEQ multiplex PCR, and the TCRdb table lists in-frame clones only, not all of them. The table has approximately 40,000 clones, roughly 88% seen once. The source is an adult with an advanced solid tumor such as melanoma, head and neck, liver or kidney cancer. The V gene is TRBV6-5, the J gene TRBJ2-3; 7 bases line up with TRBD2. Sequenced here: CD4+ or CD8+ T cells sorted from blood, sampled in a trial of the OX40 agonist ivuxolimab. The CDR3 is CASSYSTGTNKDTQYF. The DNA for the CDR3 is TGTGCCAGCAGTTACTCCACCGGGACTAACAAAGATACGCAGTATTTT.